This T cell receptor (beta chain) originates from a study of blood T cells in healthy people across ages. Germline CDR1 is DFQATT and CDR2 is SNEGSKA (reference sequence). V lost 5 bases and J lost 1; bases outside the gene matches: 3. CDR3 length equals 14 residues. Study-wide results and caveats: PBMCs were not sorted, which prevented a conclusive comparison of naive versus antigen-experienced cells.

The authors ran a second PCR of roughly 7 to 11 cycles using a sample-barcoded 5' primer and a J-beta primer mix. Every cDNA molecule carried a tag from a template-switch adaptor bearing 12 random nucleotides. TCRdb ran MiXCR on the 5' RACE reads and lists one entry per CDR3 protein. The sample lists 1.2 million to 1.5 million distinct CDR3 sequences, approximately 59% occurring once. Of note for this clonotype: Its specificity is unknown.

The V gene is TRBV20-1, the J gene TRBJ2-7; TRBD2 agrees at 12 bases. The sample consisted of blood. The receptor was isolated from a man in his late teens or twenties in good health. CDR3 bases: TGCAGTGCTCGGACTAGCGGGACTTCCTACGAGCAGTACTTC. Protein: CSARTSGTSYEQYF.